The 12 T cell receptor beta chains listed next were all sequenced from one sample in a study of blood T cells in healthy people across ages. A second roughly 7 to 11 cycle PCR used barcoded and J-beta primers. TCRdb called the 5' RACE reads again in MiXCR, with one record for every CDR3 protein. The sample holds over 950,000 distinct CDR3 sequences, 51% seen once. Material for sequencing was blood. The receptors come from an older woman in good health.

The chain couples TRBV20-1 to TRBJ1-6; a weak D match, TRBD1 (5 bases). Trimming pared 3 bases from V and 0 bases from J, leaving 12 bases between. This CDR3 spans 16 amino acids. Per the germline V gene, CDR1 is DFQATT and CDR2 is SNEGSKA (reference sequence). CDR3 DNA: TGCAGTGCTAGGGGGGGGTTCAGCTCCTATAATTCACCCCTCCACTTT. Protein product: CSARGGFSSYNSPLHF.

The V gene is TRBV5-6, the J gene TRBJ2-1, with D uncertain. Trimming took off 0 bases at V and 1 base at J, with 11 bases between the two ends. Looked up from germline, CDR1 is SGHDT and CDR2 is YYEEEE. The CDR3 consists of 16 residues. CDR3 nucleotide sequence: TGTGCCAGCAGCTTGGCCCCCGGGCTATCCTACAATGAGCAGTTCTTC. The encoded protein is CASSLAPGLSYNEQFF.

In its sample, this clonotype was seen a few times. CDR3 in DNA: TGTGCCAGCAGCTTATCTAGGGACTCCAAACAGTTCTTC. As protein: CASSLSRDSKQFF. This rearrangement joins TRBV7-2 to TRBJ2-1, with a weak D call TRBD2 (6 bases). The germline gives CDR1 SGHTA, CDR2 FQGNSA. V was trimmed by 2 bases and J by 13 bases, leaving 15 bases between them. This CDR3 is 13 amino acids long.

This clonotype came up many times. This rearrangement joins TRBV11-1 to TRBJ2-7; possibly TRBD1 for D (5 bases). CDR3 length equals 13 residues. Per the germline V gene, CDR1 is SGHAT and CDR2 is FQDESV (reference sequence). Trimming took 3 bases from V and 1 from J, leaving 7 bases between them. The CDR3 region is CASSFRESYEQYF. CDR3 sequence (DNA): TGTGCCAGCAGCTTCAGGGAATCCTACGAGCAGTACTTC.

This clonotype was detected a few times. One end of the junction is discordant with germline, which a read error may explain. This chain joins TRBV10-3 and TRBJ2-7; 14 bases map to TRBD2. The CDR3 sequence is 15 residues long. Germline V CDR1 and CDR2: ENHRY, SYGVKD. CDR3 region: CATSFGTSGSYEQYF. In DNA, the CDR3 is TGTGCCACCAGTTTTGGGACTAGCGGGAGTTACGAGCAGTACTTC.

This clonotype was recorded a few times. The chain uses TRBV7-3 and TRBJ2-1; 8 bases line up with TRBD2. Trimming removed 5 bases from V and 3 bases from J; junction bases left unmatched: 6. CDR1 and CDR2 (germline): SGHTA, FQGTGA. The CDR3 consists of 15 residues. The CDR3 bases are TGTGCCAGCAGCCAAACTAGCGGCATCTACAATGAGCAGTTCTTC. Amino acids: CASSQTSGIYNEQFF. Full variable domain (missing parts from reference TRBV7-3 and TRBJ2-1): GAGVSQTPSNKVTEKGKYVELRCDPISGHTALYWYRQSLGQGPEFLIYFQGTGAADDSGLPNDRFFAVRPEGSVSTLKIQRTERGDSAVYLCASSQTSGIYNEQFFGPGTRLTVL.

This clonotype was seen a few times. The chain couples TRBV6-5 to TRBJ2-1; D remains ambiguous. The CDR3 has 16 residues. V shed 3 bases and J shed 0 bases, with 12 bases lying between them. Germline CDR1 reads MNHEY; CDR2 reads SVGAGI. The CDR3 DNA reads TGTGCCAGCAGTTATAACCCTCCGAGCTCCTACAATGAGCAGTTCTTC. Protein sequence: CASSYNPPSSYNEQFF.

This clonotype was detected a few times. The CDR3 loop reads CASSQLIAQPQYEQYF. The DNA of the CDR3 is TGCGCCAGCAGTCAACTTATAGCCCAACCCCAATACGAGCAGTACTTC. This chain uses TRBV4-1 with TRBJ2-7, with no clear D. V lost 6 bases and J lost 4, with 22 bases in between. There are 16 residues in the CDR3. Germline lookup yields CDR1 MGHRA and CDR2 YSYEKL.

The V call is TRBV20-1, the J call TRBJ2-7; D is perhaps TRBD1 or TRBD2 (5 bases each). Per germline, CDR1 DFQATT and CDR2 SNEGSKA (reference sequence). Trimming removed 0 bases from V and 5 bases from J, with 17 bases in between. CDR3 length equals 15 residues. CDR3 amino acids: CSARDGASARDEQYF. CDR3 DNA: TGCAGTGCTAGAGATGGGGCGAGCGCGAGGGACGAGCAGTACTTC.

The J gene is TRBJ2-7, the V gene TRBV28, with 12 bases that match TRBD2. This CDR3 spans 15 amino acids. Per the germline V gene, CDR1 is MDHEN and CDR2 is SYDVKM. With V trimmed by 6 bases and J by 4 bases, 7 bases remained unmatched. As DNA, the CDR3 is TGTGCCAGCAGGCAACCGACTAGCGGGAGTTACGAGCAGTACTTC. Protein sequence: CASRQPTSGSYEQYF.

The CDR3 nucleotides are TGTGCCAGCAGCTCCTTGATCGGAGCTCGTATCTCCAATCACTATGGCTACACCTTC. This translates into CASSSLIGARISNHYGYTF. This chain uses TRBV12-3 or TRBV12-4 with TRBJ1-2, with no clear D. This CDR3 has 19 residues. V lost 6 bases, J lost 3 bases, and 29 bases lay in between.

The chain combines TRBV20-1 with TRBJ2-6; D possibly uses TRBD1 or TRBD2 (5 bases each). The germline V gene encodes CDR1 DFQATT and CDR2 SNEGSKA (reference sequence). The CDR3 consists of 19 residues. Trimming cost V 1 base and J 3 bases, with 22 bases left between them. CDR3 coding DNA: TGCAGTGCTAGAGCCCCCGGTGAGGGGCGCTTGTATGGGGCCAACGTCCTGACTTTC. Amino acid sequence: CSARAPGEGRLYGANVLTF.